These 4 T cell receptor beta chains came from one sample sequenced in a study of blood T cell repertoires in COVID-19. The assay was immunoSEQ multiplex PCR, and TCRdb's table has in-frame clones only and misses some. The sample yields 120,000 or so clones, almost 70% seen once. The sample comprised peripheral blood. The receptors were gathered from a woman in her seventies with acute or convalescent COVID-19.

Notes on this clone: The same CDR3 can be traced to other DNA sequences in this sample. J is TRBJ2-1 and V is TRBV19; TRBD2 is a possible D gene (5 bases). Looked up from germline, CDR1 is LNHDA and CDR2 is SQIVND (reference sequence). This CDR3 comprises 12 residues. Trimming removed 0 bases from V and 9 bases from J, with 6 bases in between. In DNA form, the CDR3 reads TGTGCCAGTAGTATAGACCGGGGTGAGCAGTTCTTC. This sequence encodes CASSIDRGEQFF.

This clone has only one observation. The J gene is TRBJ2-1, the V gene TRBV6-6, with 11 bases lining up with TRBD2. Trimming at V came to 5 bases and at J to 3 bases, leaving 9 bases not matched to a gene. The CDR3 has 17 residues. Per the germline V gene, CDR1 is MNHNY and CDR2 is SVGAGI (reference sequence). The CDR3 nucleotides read TGTGCCAGCAGTCCGTACGCGGGACTAGCGGACTACAATGAGCAGTTCTTC. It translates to CASSPYAGLADYNEQFF.

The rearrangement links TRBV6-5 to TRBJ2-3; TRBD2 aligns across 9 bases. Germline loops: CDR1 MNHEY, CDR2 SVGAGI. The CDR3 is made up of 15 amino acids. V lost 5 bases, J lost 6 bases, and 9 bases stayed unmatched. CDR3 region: CASSRSAGGGDTQYF. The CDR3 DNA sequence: TGTGCCAGCAGTCGCTCAGCGGGGGGTGGGGATACGCAGTATTTT.

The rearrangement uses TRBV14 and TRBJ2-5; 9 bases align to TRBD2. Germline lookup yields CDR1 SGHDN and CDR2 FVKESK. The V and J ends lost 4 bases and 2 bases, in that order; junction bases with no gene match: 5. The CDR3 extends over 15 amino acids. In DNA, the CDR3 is TGTGCCAGCAGCCTCACCCTAGCGGGGCAAGAGACCCAGTACTTC. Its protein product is CASSLTLAGQETQYF.